Below, 18 T cell receptor beta chains from the same sample are listed, as sequenced in a study of cytomegalovirus exposure and HLA in healthy donors. Researchers ran the PCR with 60 Vbeta and 13 Jbeta primers. Profiled with immunoSEQ multiplex PCR; TCRdb holds only in-frame clones, not every one. This sample has 140,000 to 150,000 clones, with around two thirds found just once. Sequenced: PBMCs. The receptors stem from a woman aged 60-75 years in good health and CMV-seropositive.

This chain uses TRBV6-5 with TRBJ1-6; possibly TRBD1 for D (5 bases). The V and J ends lost 2 bases and 9 bases respectively, with 11 bases between them. The germline V gene encodes CDR1 MNHEY and CDR2 SVGAGI. The CDR3 spans 14 residues. The CDR3 DNA sequence: TGTGCCAGCAGTTACGGGGAGGGGACTTCACCCCTCCACTTT. Its protein is CASSYGEGTSPLHF.

The V gene is TRBV19, the J gene TRBJ2-5, with D perhaps matching TRBD1 (7 bases). V lost 6 bases, J lost 2 bases, and 19 bases lay in between. There are 16 residues in the CDR3. Germline CDR1 reads LNHDA; CDR2 reads SQIVND (reference sequence). The CDR3 spells CASSTRRGTAQETQYF. CDR3 nucleotides: TGTGCCAGTAGCACTCGCCGGGGGACAGCTCAAGAGACCCAGTACTTC.

In its sample, this clone was seen a few times. An end of the junction does not agree with germline; a read error may underlie this. The V call is TRBV6-1, the J call TRBJ2-3; D might be TRBD2 (7 bases). The CDR3 runs 17 residues. Germline V lookup: CDR1 MNHNS, CDR2 SASEGT. CDR3 sequence: CASSEAELRGGTDTQYF. The CDR3 DNA sequence: TGTGCCAGCAGTGAAGCGGAACTTCGCGGGGGCACGGATACGCAGTATTTT.

This clone has more than one count but fewer than ten. The rearrangement links TRBV11-2 to TRBJ1-4; 9 nucleotides match TRBD1. The CDR3 covers 18 residues. The J segment lost 7 bases and the V segment lost 3 bases, leaving 15 bases of the junction unmatched. The germline V gene has CDR1 SGHAT and CDR2 FQNNGV. The DNA of the CDR3 is TGTGCCAGCAGCTTCCTCCTACAGGGGGCTACTTCTGGTGAAAAACTGTTTTTT. It encodes CASSFLLQGATSGEKLFF.

This chain links TRBV7-2 with TRBJ2-1; 15 bases are shared with TRBD2. From germline, CDR1 is SGHTA and CDR2 FQGNSA. CDR3 length equals 16 residues. V shed 5 bases and J 7 bases; nucleotides not matched to a gene: 6. The CDR3: CASSTGTSGGQNEQFF. CDR3 coding DNA: TGTGCCAGCAGCACCGGGACTAGCGGGGGGCAGAATGAGCAGTTCTTC.

This sequence joins TRBV11-2 and TRBJ1-1, with D tentatively TRBD1 (6 bases). Germline CDR1 is SGHAT and CDR2 is FQNNGV. V was pared by 7 bases and J by 5 bases, with 23 bases between. This CDR3 spans 16 amino acids. The CDR3 nucleotides read TGTGCCAGCACCAACCCGGACAGCCCGGCGGTGACTGAAGCTTTCTTT. Its translation: CASTNPDSPAVTEAFF.

V gene TRBV2 combines with J gene TRBJ1-1, with no clear D. V was cut by 5 bases and J by 1 base, with 11 bases left in between. The CDR3 covers 14 residues. Germline V gene data show CDR1 as SNHLY and CDR2 as FYNNEI. This CDR3 is CASSPTGGNTEAFF. Written as DNA, the CDR3 is TGTGCCAGCAGTCCCACCGGCGGGAACACTGAAGCTTTCTTT.

Here the CDR3 DNA reads TGTGCCAGCAAATTAAGCAATCAGCCCCAGCATTTT. Translating it yields CASKLSNQPQHF. V and J are TRBV28 and TRBJ1-5; D is uncertain. Trimming pared 7 bases from V and 1 base from J, leaving 5 bases between. Per germline, CDR1 MDHEN and CDR2 SYDVKM. The CDR3 is 12 residues long.

The J gene is TRBJ2-3, the V gene TRBV4-2; TRBD2 aligns across 7 bases. V gave up 1 base and J gave up 2 bases; unmatched junction bases: 9. CDR3 length: 17 residues. Germline V gives CDR1 LGHNA, CDR2 YNFKEQ. CDR3 coding DNA: TGTGCCAGCAGCCAAGTAGGGCTAGCGGCCTCCACAGATACGCAGTATTTT. It encodes CASSQVGLAASTDTQYF.

The CDR3 is CASSLGAGQVGELFF. The CDR3 DNA reads TGTGCCAGCAGCTTAGGGGCAGGGCAAGTCGGGGAGCTGTTTTTT. This chain joins TRBV11-2 and TRBJ2-2, with D perhaps matching TRBD1 (5 bases). The CDR3 length is 15 residues. CDR1 SGHAT and CDR2 FQNNGV come from the germline V gene. V lost 1 base to trimming and J lost 7 bases, with 13 bases between them.

This CDR3 is CASSETALNQPQHF. CDR3 coding DNA: TGCGCCAGCAGTGAAACAGCACTCAATCAGCCCCAGCATTTT. The chain joins TRBV10-2 to TRBJ1-5; no clear D gene. Between the trimmed V and J ends, which lost 3 bases and 3 bases, there was a span of 9 bases. Per the germline V gene, CDR1 is WSHSY and CDR2 is SAAADI. This CDR3 spans 14 amino acids.

The V and J genes are TRBV9 and TRBJ1-1; D is uncertain. V lost 5 bases to trimming and J lost 1 base, with 9 bases between them. This CDR3 contains 13 residues. Germline CDR1 and CDR2: SGDLS and YYNGEE. The CDR3 coding sequence is TGTGCCAGCAGTCCTACCACGAACACTGAAGCTTTCTTT. Translation: CASSPTTNTEAFF.

The V and J genes are TRBV9 and TRBJ1-1, with TRBD1 matching 7 bases. Germline V CDR1 and CDR2: SGDLS, YYNGEE. The CDR3 extends over 15 amino acids. The V gene end was trimmed by 0 bases and the J gene end by 4 bases; junction bases not matched to a gene: 6. The CDR3 sequence: CASSVVQGVTTEAFF. The CDR3 DNA follows: TGTGCCAGCAGCGTAGTCCAGGGGGTTACCACTGAAGCTTTCTTT.

This chain uses TRBV25-1 with TRBJ1-3; D not resolved. V lost 7 bases, J lost 4 bases, and 14 bases lay in between. The CDR3 loop spans 14 amino acids. Germline CDR1 is MGHDK and CDR2 is SYGVNS. CDR3 in amino acids: CASMPDGRGNTIYF. The CDR3 nucleotides read TGTGCCAGCATGCCTGACGGGAGGGGAAACACCATATATTTT. Together with reference TRBV25-1 and TRBJ1-3, the CDR3 gives the full variable domain: EADIYQTPRYLVIGTGKKITLECSQTMGHDKMYWYQQDPGMELHLIHYSYGVNSTEKGDLSSESTVSRIRTEHFPLTLESARPSHTSQYLCASMPDGRGNTIYFGEGSWLTVV.

V gene TRBV6-5 combines with J gene TRBJ2-4; no clear D gene. Germline CDR1 MNHEY, CDR2 SVGAGI. This CDR3 is built from 15 residues. V was clipped by 2 bases and J by 5 bases, with 13 bases between them. CDR3: CASSYSQREENIQYF. The CDR3 region has the DNA TGTGCCAGCAGTTACAGCCAGAGAGAGGAAAACATTCAGTACTTC.

The chain recombines TRBV30 with TRBJ1-2; a weak D match, TRBD1 (5 bases). The V gene's germline CDR1 is GTSNPN and CDR2 SVGIG (reference sequence). The CDR3 is made up of 14 amino acids. Deletions cut 5 bases from V and 2 bases from J, with 15 bases between. CDR3 nucleotides: TGTGCCTGGGGACCGGGACTCCTGAACTATGGCTACACCTTC. Its protein is CAWGPGLLNYGYTF.

This clone was counted a single time. J is TRBJ1-3 and V is TRBV6-5; a weak D match, TRBD1 (5 bases). Looked up from germline, CDR1 is MNHEY and CDR2 is SVGAGI. The CDR3 is 15 residues long. Trimming pared 3 bases from V and 0 bases from J, leaving 9 bases between. DNA for the CDR3: TGTGCCAGCAGTTATCAGGGTCTCTCTGGAAACACCATATATTTT. Translation gives CASSYQGLSGNTIYF.

The chain combines TRBV19 with TRBJ2-7; 9 bases are shared with TRBD1. The germline CDR1 and CDR2 sequences are LNHDA and SQIVND (reference sequence). This CDR3 is 13 amino acids long. J was trimmed by 5 bases and V by 4 bases; bases with no gene match: 3. The CDR3 DNA reads as TGTGCCAGTAGTACGGGACAGGGAAACGAGCAGTACTTC. It encodes CASSTGQGNEQYF.